This TCR beta chain was sequenced for a study of cytotoxic CD8 clonotypes in ibrutinib-treated CLL. The germline V gene encodes CDR1 SGDLS and CDR2 YYNGEE. The junction had 6 bases not matched to a gene; V was cut back by 4 bases and J by 3 bases. This CDR3 has 15 residues. This clone was recorded a few times. The method was immunoSEQ multiplex PCR; TCRdb's version includes in-frame clones alone and lacks a portion of them. This sample yields fewer than 400,000 clones, of which 67% are seen a single time; about 6.7% belongs to the top ten. The receptor comes from a human donor with chronic lymphocytic leukemia. This rearrangement joins TRBV9 to TRBJ1-4; 7 nucleotides match TRBD1. The input for sequencing was PBMCs, taken after 36 months of ibrutinib treatment. The CDR3 sequence: CASSIGGAANEKLFF. As DNA, the CDR3 is TGTGCCAGCAGCATAGGGGGCGCGGCTAATGAAAAACTGTTTTTT.